The 22 T cell receptor beta chains reported below all come from one sample, sequenced in a study of blood T cells in healthy people across ages. Sample-barcoded 5' priming and a J-beta primer mix drove a second PCR of roughly 7 to 11 cycles. TCRdb used MiXCR to reprocess the 5' RACE reads, holding one entry per CDR3 protein. The sample carries about 1.6 million distinct CDR3 sequences, about 31% recorded once. Sequencing was done on a sample of blood. Receptors were obtained from a woman younger than 45 in good health.

This chain joins TRBV20-1 and TRBJ2-6; tentatively, D is TRBD2 (6 bases). Germline CDR1 and CDR2: DFQATT and SNEGSKA (reference sequence). The CDR3 is made up of 15 amino acids. V gave up 6 bases and J gave up 12 bases, with 24 bases separating them. The CDR3 nucleotides read TGCAGTGCCCAGACGACACGACCGGGCGGGGCCGTCCTGACTTTC. Residues: CSAQTTRPGGAVLTF.

This rearrangement joins TRBV3-1 to TRBJ2-5; D uncertain. Germline-derived CDR1 and CDR2 are LGHDT and YNNKEL (reference sequence). Trimming left V 3 bases short and J 4 bases short, with 12 bases between. This CDR3 comprises 14 residues. This chain's CDR3 is CASSHEAKVETQYF. Here the CDR3 DNA reads TGTGCCAGCAGCCATGAAGCAAAGGTAGAGACCCAGTACTTC.

The chain employs TRBV20-1 and TRBJ2-3; D remains unclear. Germline CDR1 DFQATT, CDR2 SNEGSKA (reference sequence). The CDR3 consists of 12 residues. Trimming removed 3 bases from V and 5 bases from J, with 9 bases in between. CDR3 sequence: CSASESRDTQYF. CDR3 DNA sequence: TGCAGTGCTAGTGAAAGTAGAGATACGCAGTATTTT.

This clonotype was counted between two and nine times. V and J are TRBV5-1 and TRBJ2-7, with D perhaps TRBD1 (5 bases). The CDR3 has 16 residues. Trimming took 0 bases from V and 1 from J, leaving 14 bases between them. Germline lookup yields CDR1 SGHRS and CDR2 YFSETQ. CDR3 DNA: TGCGCCAGCAGCTTGGTCCAGGGTGTCCAATCCTACGAGCAGTACTTC. Encoded protein: CASSLVQGVQSYEQYF. The entire variable domain, with the rest obtained from reference TRBV5-1 and TRBJ2-7, is as follows: KAGVTQTPRYLIKTRGQQVTLSCSPISGHRSVSWYQQTPGQGLQFLFEYFSETQRNKGNFPGRFSGRQFSNSRSEMNVSTLELGDSALYLCASSLVQGVQSYEQYFGPGTRLTVT.

The rearrangement links TRBV3-1 to TRBJ2-7; D assignment may be TRBD1 or TRBD2 (5 bases each). The J call is doubtful: the DNA matches TRBJ2-5 better. CDR1 is LGHDT, CDR2 YNNKEL, per germline (reference sequence). The CDR3 is 17 amino acids. The CDR3 loop reads CASSRDRGRDRQETQYF. CDR3 sequence (DNA): TGTGCCAGCAGCCGAGACCGGGGACGGGACCGCCAAGAGACCCAGTACTTC.

The CDR3 loop reads CASSFSGTGIGTDTQYF. CDR3 in DNA: TGTGCCAGCAGCTTCTCCGGGACAGGGATCGGCACAGATACGCAGTATTTT. The J gene is TRBJ2-3, the V gene TRBV11-1; 9 bases match TRBD1. CDR3 size: 17 residues. With 3 bases clipped from V and 1 base from J, the junction kept 8 bases outside the gene matches. CDR1 is SGHAT and CDR2 is FQDESV in the germline V gene (reference sequence).

In this sample, this clonotype turned up a few times. The genes are TRBV9 and TRBJ2-5; D is ambiguous. Germline V gene data show CDR1 as SGDLS and CDR2 as YYNGEE. Trimming left V 4 bases short and J 2 bases short, with 12 bases between. The CDR3 contains 14 residues. The CDR3 DNA reads TGTGCCAGCAGCAGTAGACACGAGCAAGAGACCCAGTACTTC. Protein: CASSSRHEQETQYF.

The table lists this clonotype with a count of one. The chain combines TRBV28 with TRBJ2-5; TRBD1 matches at 8 bases. Germline V CDR1 and CDR2: MDHEN, SYDVKM. Trimming removed 7 bases from V and 5 bases from J; junction bases left unmatched: 9. The CDR3 is 14 residues long. The CDR3 nucleotides are TGTGCCAGCACTCAGGGGGCGACCGTGGAGACCCAGTACTTC. It encodes CASTQGATVETQYF.

This chain connects TRBV6-6 to TRBJ2-7, with D uncertain. The CDR3 loop spans 15 amino acids. Trimming shortened V by 2 bases and J by 2 bases, and 13 bases separated the two germline ends. The V gene's germline CDR1 is MNHNY and CDR2 SVGAGI (reference sequence). The CDR3 DNA is TGTGCCAGCAGTTACGGGATGACGGAGACCTACGAGCAGTACTTC. This codes for CASSYGMTETYEQYF.

In its sample, this clonotype was seen once. This chain links TRBV2 with TRBJ1-2, with TRBD1 matching over 7 bases. V lost 2 bases and J lost 2; bases outside the gene matches: 5. This CDR3 has 15 residues. Germline CDR1 and CDR2: SNHLY and FYNNEI. The CDR3 bases are TGTGCCAGCAGTGAATTAAGGACAGGCAACTATGGCTACACCTTC. Residues: CASSELRTGNYGYTF.

This clonotype was seen a few times. The J gene is TRBJ1-2, the V gene TRBV19; D call uncertain. The V and J ends lost 4 bases and 6 bases respectively, with 18 bases between them. The germline gives CDR1 LNHDA, CDR2 SQIVND (reference sequence). The CDR3 loop spans 15 amino acids. The chain's CDR3 is CASSRESYSADGYTF. The CDR3 DNA reads TGTGCCAGTAGTAGGGAGAGTTACAGTGCTGATGGCTACACCTTC.

The chain has TRBV6-5 and TRBJ2-3; 9 positions match TRBD1. CDR1 is MNHEY and CDR2 is SVGAGI in the germline V gene. Trimming cost V 5 bases and J 2 bases; bases outside gene matches: 5. The CDR3 length is 15 residues. For the CDR3, the DNA is TGTGCCAGCAGTGCGGGACAGGGTCCCACAGATACGCAGTATTTT. Its translation: CASSAGQGPTDTQYF.

This clonotype was observed a handful of times. The chain links TRBV5-1 to TRBJ2-5, with D tentatively TRBD1 or TRBD2 (5 bases each). CDR3 length equals 15 residues. Between the trimmed V and J ends, which lost 4 bases and 4 bases, there was a span of 17 bases. Germline loops: CDR1 SGHRS, CDR2 YFSETQ. Here the CDR3 DNA reads TGCGCCAGCAGCCCCACGGGACCACTCGGAGAGACCCAGTACTTC. This gives the protein CASSPTGPLGETQYF.

Remarks on this clonotype: The CDR3 ends on some other residue instead of the conserved phenylalanine or tryptophan, so this is likely a read error. V usage is TRBV3-1 and J usage is TRBJ2-7, with D unresolved. CDR3 length: 16 residues. Germline V gives CDR1 LGHDT, CDR2 YNNKEL (reference sequence). With 1 base removed from V and 2 bases from J, the gap between germline ends came to 15 bases. For the CDR3, the DNA is TGTGCCAGCAGCCAAGCCCCAGCGAGGCAGACCTACGAGCAGTACTTA. Protein: CASSQAPARQTYEQYL.

This clonotype turned up a few times. The chain carries TRBV7-9 and TRBJ1-2, with TRBD1 identical over 7 bases. This CDR3 has 14 residues. V shed 3 bases and J 7 bases; nucleotides not matched to a gene: 8. Germline CDR1 is SEHNR and CDR2 is FQNEAQ (reference sequence). The CDR3 here is CASSFAGEGAGYTF. The CDR3 DNA follows: TGTGCCAGCAGCTTTGCGGGTGAGGGGGCTGGCTACACCTTC.

The chain joins TRBV6-1 to TRBJ1-2; D might be TRBD1 (5 bases). This CDR3 region has 18 residues. The germline V gene encodes CDR1 MNHNS and CDR2 SASEGT. V shed 5 bases and J shed 5 bases, with 27 bases lying between them. The DNA for the CDR3 is TGTGCCAGCAGTCGCTCACGGGACCCCGGACCGACATATTATGGCTACACCTTC. It specifies CASSRSRDPGPTYYGYTF.

This rearrangement joins TRBV18 to TRBJ2-5, with 9 nucleotides matching TRBD2. The V segment lost 6 bases and the J segment 6 bases; nucleotides outside the gene matches: 8. CDR1 is KGHSH, CDR2 LQKENI, per germline. This CDR3 is 14 amino acids long. CDR3 in DNA: TGTGCCAGCTCTCCCGGGACTAGCTTGAAGACCCAGTACTTC. The encoded protein is CASSPGTSLKTQYF.

The chain links TRBV4-2 to TRBJ1-2; D remains unclear. V shed 0 bases and J shed 6 bases, with 17 bases lying between them. Germline CDR1 and CDR2: LGHNA and YNFKEQ. This CDR3 is 16 amino acids long. The DNA of the CDR3 is TGTGCCAGCAGCCAAGAGCGCTGGGTCCCGAGGGATGGCTACACCTTC. Translation gives CASSQERWVPRDGYTF.

The genes are TRBV5-1 and TRBJ2-5; 9 nucleotides agree with TRBD2. The V gene end was trimmed by 0 bases and the J gene end by 2 bases; junction bases not matched to a gene: 8. The germline gives CDR1 SGHRS, CDR2 YFSETQ. The CDR3 runs 17 residues. As DNA, the CDR3 is TGCGCCAGCAGCTTGGCCGGGCGGCGGGGGGGTCAAGAGACCCAGTACTTC. Amino acid sequence: CASSLAGRRGGQETQYF.

This clonotype was counted only a few times. V and J are TRBV20-1 and TRBJ2-7; 7 bases agree with TRBD2. Germline CDR1 DFQATT, CDR2 SNEGSKA (reference sequence). CDR3 length: 14 residues. With 2 bases clipped from V and 5 bases from J, the junction kept 9 bases outside the gene matches. The CDR3 DNA sequence: TGCAGTGCTAGATTGGCGGGAGTTGTGCACGAGCAGTACTTC. Its protein product is CSARLAGVVHEQYF.

This clonotype was observed a single time. The rearrangement uses TRBV19 and TRBJ1-1; 7 bases fit TRBD1. This CDR3 is built from 13 residues. Germline CDR1 is LNHDA and CDR2 is SQIVND (reference sequence). With V trimmed by 8 bases and J by 0 bases, 3 bases remained unmatched. In nucleotides, the CDR3 is TGTGCCAGTTTGGGACAGATGAACACTGAAGCTTTCTTT. The encoded protein is CASLGQMNTEAFF.

The V call is TRBV4-1, the J call TRBJ2-1; 10 positions agree with TRBD2. Germline CDR1 reads MGHRA; CDR2 reads YSYEKL. The CDR3 runs 14 residues. Trimming removed 4 bases from V and 10 bases from J; junction bases left unmatched: 7. CDR3 nucleotides: TGCGCCAGCAGCCGGACGGGACTAGCGAGCGAGCAGTTCTTC. It translates to CASSRTGLASEQFF.